The 5 T cell receptor beta chains below all came from one sample that was sequenced in a study of T cells in Graves' hyperthyroidism and ophthalmopathy. There were TCR beta CDR3 regions amplified from RNA transcripts. During a first-round RT-PCR of the TCR CDR3, the HTBI primer set was used. A single record per CDR3 protein comes from TCRdb applying MiXCR to the multiplex PCR reads. The sample has around 800,000 distinct CDR3 sequences; roughly 40% are singletons. Sequenced material: blood. The receptors derive from a man in his late teens or twenties with Graves' hyperthyroidism.

This clonotype has a count of ten or more. This chain joins TRBV7-2 and TRBJ2-7; D is perhaps TRBD2 (5 bases). Germline CDR1 SGHTA, CDR2 FQGNSA. The CDR3 extends over 13 amino acids. The V gene lost 5 bases and the J gene lost 0 bases, with 8 bases spanning the gap. For the CDR3, the DNA is TGTGCCAGCAGCCCGAGGGTCTCCTACGAGCAGTACTTC. This encodes CASSPRVSYEQYF.

The table lists this clonotype with many counts. The V call is TRBV10-3, the J call TRBJ2-5; D might be TRBD1 or TRBD2, each matching 5 bases. CDR1 is ENHRY, CDR2 SYGVKD, per germline. There are 13 residues in the CDR3. Trimming took off 6 bases at V and 1 base at J, with 9 bases between the two ends. CDR3 sequence (DNA): TGTGCCATCAGGAGGGACCTCCAAGAGACCCAGTACTTC. This sequence encodes CAIRRDLQETQYF.

The chain combines TRBV12-3 or TRBV12-4 with TRBJ1-2, with D possibly TRBD1 on 5 matching bases. This CDR3 contains 14 residues. V was trimmed by 0 bases and J by 4 bases, leaving 9 bases between them. DNA for the CDR3: TGTGCCAGCAGTTTAGCGGGGGGTGTCTATGGCTACACCTTC. This encodes CASSLAGGVYGYTF.

The chain employs TRBV19 and TRBJ1-5; D remains unclear. Germline CDR1 is LNHDA and CDR2 is SQIVND (reference sequence). The germline V and J ends were trimmed by 3 bases and 3 bases, with 15 bases remaining between them. This CDR3 comprises 16 residues. CDR3 region: CASSMALGRINQPQHF. The CDR3 DNA reads as TGTGCCAGTAGTATGGCCCTAGGAAGAATCAATCAGCCCCAGCATTTT. The entire variable domain, with the rest obtained from reference TRBV19 and TRBJ1-5, is as follows: DGGITQSPKYLFRKEGQNVTLSCEQNLNHDAMYWYRQDPGQGLRLIYYSQIVNDFQKGDIAEGYSVSREKKESFPLTVTSAQKNPTAFYLCASSMALGRINQPQHFGDGTRLSIL.

The chain employs TRBV10-3 and TRBJ2-3; 10 nucleotides agree with TRBD2. The ends lost 8 bases at V and 2 bases at J; junction bases unmatched: 7. CDR3 size: 15 residues. From germline, CDR1 is ENHRY and CDR2 SYGVKD. CDR3 sequence: CAISPSGGATDTQYF. CDR3 bases: TGTGCCATCTCCCCCAGCGGGGGGGCCACAGATACGCAGTATTTT.